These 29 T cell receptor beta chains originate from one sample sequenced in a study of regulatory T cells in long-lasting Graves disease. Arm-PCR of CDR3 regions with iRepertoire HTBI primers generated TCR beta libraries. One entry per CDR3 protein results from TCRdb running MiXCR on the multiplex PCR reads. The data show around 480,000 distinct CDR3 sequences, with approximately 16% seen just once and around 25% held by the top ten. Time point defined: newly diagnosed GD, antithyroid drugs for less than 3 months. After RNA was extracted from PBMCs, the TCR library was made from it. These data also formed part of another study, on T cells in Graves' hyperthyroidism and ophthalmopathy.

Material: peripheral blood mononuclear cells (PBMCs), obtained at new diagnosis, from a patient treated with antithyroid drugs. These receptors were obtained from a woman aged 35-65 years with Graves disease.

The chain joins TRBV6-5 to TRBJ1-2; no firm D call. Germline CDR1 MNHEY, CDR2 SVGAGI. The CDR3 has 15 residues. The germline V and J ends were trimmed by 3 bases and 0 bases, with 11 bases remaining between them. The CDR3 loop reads CASSYGRGSNYGYTF. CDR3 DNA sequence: TGTGCCAGCAGTTATGGACGCGGGTCTAACTATGGCTACACCTTC.

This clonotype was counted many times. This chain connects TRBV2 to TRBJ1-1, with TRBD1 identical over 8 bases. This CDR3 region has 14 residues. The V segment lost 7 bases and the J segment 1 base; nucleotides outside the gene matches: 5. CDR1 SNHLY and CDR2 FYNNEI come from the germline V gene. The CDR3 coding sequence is TGTGCCAGCACAGGGGGCAAACGGAACACTGAAGCTTTCTTT. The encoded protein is CASTGGKRNTEAFF.

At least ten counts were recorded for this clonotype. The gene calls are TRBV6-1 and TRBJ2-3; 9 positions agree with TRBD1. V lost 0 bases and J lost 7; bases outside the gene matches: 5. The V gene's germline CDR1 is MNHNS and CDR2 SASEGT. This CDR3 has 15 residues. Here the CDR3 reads CASSEATGGAYTQYF. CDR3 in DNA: TGTGCCAGCAGTGAAGCCACAGGGGGCGCGTATACGCAGTATTTT.

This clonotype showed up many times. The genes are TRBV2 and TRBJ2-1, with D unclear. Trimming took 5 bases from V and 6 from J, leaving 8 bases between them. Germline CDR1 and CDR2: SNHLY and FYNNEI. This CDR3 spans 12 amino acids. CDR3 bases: TGTGCCAGCAGTACCGATCCCAATGAGCAGTTCTTC. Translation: CASSTDPNEQFF. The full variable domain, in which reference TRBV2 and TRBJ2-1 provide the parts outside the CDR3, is EPEVTQTPSHQVTQMGQEVILRCVPISNHLYFYWYRQILGQKVEFLVSFYNNEISEKSEIFDDQFSVERPDGSNFTLKIRSTKLEDSAMYFCASSTDPNEQFFGPGTRLTVL.

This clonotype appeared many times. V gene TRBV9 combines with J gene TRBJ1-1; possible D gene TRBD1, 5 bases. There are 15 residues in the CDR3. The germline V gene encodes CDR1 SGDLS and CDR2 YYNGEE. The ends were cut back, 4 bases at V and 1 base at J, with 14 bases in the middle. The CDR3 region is CASSPRGTGNTEAFF. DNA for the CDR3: TGTGCCAGCAGCCCCCGGGGGACGGGGAACACTGAAGCTTTCTTT.

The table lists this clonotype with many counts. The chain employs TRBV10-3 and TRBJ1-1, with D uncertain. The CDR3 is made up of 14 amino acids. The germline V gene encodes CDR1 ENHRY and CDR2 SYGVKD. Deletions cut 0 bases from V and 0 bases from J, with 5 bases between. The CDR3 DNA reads TGTGCCATCAGTGAGTCGGTAGTGAACACTGAAGCTTTCTTT. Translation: CAISESVVNTEAFF.

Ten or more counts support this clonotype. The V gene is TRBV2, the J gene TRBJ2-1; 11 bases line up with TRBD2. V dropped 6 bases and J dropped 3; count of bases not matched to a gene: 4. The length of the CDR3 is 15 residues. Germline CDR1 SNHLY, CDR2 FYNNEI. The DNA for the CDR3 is TGTGCCAGCAGGCGACTAGCGGGGAACTACAATGAGCAGTTCTTC. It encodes CASRRLAGNYNEQFF.

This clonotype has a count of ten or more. The CDR3 is CASGGIEETQYF. CDR3 nucleotide sequence: TGTGCCAGCGGGGGGATTGAAGAGACCCAGTACTTC. The chain uses TRBV2 and TRBJ2-5; D possibly corresponds to TRBD2 (6 bases). With 8 bases removed from V and 3 bases from J, the gap between germline ends came to 10 bases. Germline V gives CDR1 SNHLY, CDR2 FYNNEI. This CDR3 spans 12 amino acids. The whole variable domain, remainder taken from reference TRBV2 and TRBJ2-5, is EPEVTQTPSHQVTQMGQEVILRCVPISNHLYFYWYRQILGQKVEFLVSFYNNEISEKSEIFDDQFSVERPDGSNFTLKIRSTKLEDSAMYFCASGGIEETQYFGPGTRLLVL.

DNA of the CDR3: TGTGCCAGTAGTATGGGCCCCGACACTGAAGCTTTCTTT. Translating gives CASSMGPDTEAFF. This chain joins TRBV19 and TRBJ1-1; D remains ambiguous. V lost 3 bases and J 3 bases, leaving 8 bases between the germline ends. Germline V CDR1 and CDR2: LNHDA, SQIVND (reference sequence). This CDR3 contains 13 residues.

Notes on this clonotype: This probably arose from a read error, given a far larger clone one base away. This chain's CDR3 is CASSDLAGDPISYNEQYF. In DNA, the CDR3 is TGCGCCAGCAGCGATCTAGCGGGGGACCCCATCTCCTACAATGAGCAGTACTTC. The chain has TRBV5-1 and TRBJ2-7; 10 bases are shared with TRBD2. Trimming removed 4 bases from V and 7 bases from J; junction bases left unmatched: 20. This CDR3 spans 18 amino acids. The germline CDR1 and CDR2 sequences are SGHRS and YFSETQ.

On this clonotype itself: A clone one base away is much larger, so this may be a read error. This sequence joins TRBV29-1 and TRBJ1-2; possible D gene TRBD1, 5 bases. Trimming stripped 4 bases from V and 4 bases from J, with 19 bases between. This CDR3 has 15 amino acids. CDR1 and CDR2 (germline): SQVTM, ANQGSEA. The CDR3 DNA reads TGCAGCGTTGGTGGGGACGGGGAATTTGGCTATGGCTACACCTTC. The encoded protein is CSVGGDGEFGYGYTF.

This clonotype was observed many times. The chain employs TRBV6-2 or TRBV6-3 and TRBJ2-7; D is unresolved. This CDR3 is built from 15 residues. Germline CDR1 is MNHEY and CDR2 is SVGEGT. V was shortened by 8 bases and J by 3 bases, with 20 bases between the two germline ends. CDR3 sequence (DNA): TGTGCCAGCGGCCTCCAAAGGGATTGGTACTACGAGCAGTACTTC. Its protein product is CASGLQRDWYYEQYF.

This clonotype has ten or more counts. As DNA, the CDR3 is TGTGCCAGCAGCTTAACAGGAGCGGGGGGCTACACAGATACGCAGTATTTT. It yields the protein CASSLTGAGGYTDTQYF. The chain employs TRBV7-8 and TRBJ2-3, with 9 bases fitting TRBD2. V dropped 2 bases and J dropped 2; count of bases not matched to a gene: 8. The germline gives CDR1 SGHVS, CDR2 FQNEAQ. CDR3 length: 17 amino acids. The entire variable domain, with the rest obtained from reference TRBV7-8 and TRBJ2-3, is as follows: GAGVSQSPRYKVAKRGQDVALRCDPISGHVSLFWYQQALGQGPEFLTYFQNEAQLDKSGLPSDRFFAERPEGSVSTLKIQRTQQEDSAVYLCASSLTGAGGYTDTQYFGPGTRLTVL.

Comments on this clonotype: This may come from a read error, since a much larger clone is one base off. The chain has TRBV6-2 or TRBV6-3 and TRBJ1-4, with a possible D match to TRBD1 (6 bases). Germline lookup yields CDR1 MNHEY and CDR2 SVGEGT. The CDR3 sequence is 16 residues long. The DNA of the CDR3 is TGTGCCAGCAGTTTCCCAGGGGTGGTGTCTAATGAAAAACTGCTTTTT. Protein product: CASSFPGVVSNEKLLF.

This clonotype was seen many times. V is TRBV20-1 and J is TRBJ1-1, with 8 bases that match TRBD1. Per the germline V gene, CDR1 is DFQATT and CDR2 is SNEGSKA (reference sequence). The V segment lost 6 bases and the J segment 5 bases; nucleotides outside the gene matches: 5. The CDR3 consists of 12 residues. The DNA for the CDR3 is TGCAGTGCCAAGACAGGGGAGACTGAAGCTTTCTTT. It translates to CSAKTGETEAFF.

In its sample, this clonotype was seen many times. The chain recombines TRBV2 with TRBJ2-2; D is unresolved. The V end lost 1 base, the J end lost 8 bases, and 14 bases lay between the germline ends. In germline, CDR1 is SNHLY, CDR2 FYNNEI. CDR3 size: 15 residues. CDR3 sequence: CASSEGDFFAGELFF. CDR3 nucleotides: TGTGCCAGCAGTGAAGGGGATTTTTTCGCGGGGGAGCTGTTTTTT.

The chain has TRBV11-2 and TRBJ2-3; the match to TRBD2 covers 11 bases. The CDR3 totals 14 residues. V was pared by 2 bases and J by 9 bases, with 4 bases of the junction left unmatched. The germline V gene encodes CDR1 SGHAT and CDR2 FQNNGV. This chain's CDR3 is CASSLKTSGGTQYF. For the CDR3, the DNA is TGTGCCAGCAGCTTAAAAACTAGCGGGGGAACGCAGTATTTT.

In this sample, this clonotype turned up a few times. CDR3 residues: CASRVPGGTGELFF. The CDR3 DNA reads TGTGCCAGTCGCGTCCCGGGGGGGACCGGGGAGCTGTTTTTT. The J gene is TRBJ2-2, the V gene TRBV11-2, with 8 positions matching TRBD2. Trimming cost V 9 bases and J 5 bases; bases outside gene matches: 8. The CDR3 contains 14 residues. Germline CDR1 reads SGHAT; CDR2 reads FQNNGV.

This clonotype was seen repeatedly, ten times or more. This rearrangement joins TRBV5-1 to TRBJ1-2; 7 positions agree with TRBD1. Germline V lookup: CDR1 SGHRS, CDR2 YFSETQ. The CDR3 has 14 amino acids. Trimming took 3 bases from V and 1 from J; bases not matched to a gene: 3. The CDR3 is CASSWDSFNYGYTF. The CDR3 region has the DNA TGCGCCAGCAGCTGGGACAGCTTTAACTATGGCTACACCTTC.

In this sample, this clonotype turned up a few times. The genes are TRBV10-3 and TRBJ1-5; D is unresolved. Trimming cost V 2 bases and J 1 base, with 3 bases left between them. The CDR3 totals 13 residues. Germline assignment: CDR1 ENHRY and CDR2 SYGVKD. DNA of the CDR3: TGTGCCATCAGTGAGGGGAGCAATCAGCCCCAGCATTTT. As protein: CAISEGSNQPQHF.

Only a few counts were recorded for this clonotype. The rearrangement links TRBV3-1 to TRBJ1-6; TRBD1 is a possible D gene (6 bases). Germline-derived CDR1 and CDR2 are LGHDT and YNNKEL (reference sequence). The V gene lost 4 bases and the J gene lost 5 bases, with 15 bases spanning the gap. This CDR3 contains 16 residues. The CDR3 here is CASSRSGGGNNSPLHF. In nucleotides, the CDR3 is TGTGCCAGCAGCCGCAGCGGGGGCGGGAATAATTCACCCCTCCACTTT.

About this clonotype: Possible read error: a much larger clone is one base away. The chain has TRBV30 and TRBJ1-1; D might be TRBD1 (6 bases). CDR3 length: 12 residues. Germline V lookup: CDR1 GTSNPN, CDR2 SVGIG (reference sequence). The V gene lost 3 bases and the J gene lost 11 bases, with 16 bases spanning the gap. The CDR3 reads CAWSHRQDIAFF. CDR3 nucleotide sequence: TGTGCCTGGAGCCATAGACAGGATATCGCTTTCTTT. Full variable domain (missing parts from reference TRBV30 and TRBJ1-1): SQTIHQWPATLVQPVGSPLSLECTVEGTSNPNLYWYRQAAGRGLQLLFYSVGIGQISSEVPQNLSASRPQDRQFILSSKKLLLSDSGFYLCAWSHRQDIAFFGQGTRLTVV.

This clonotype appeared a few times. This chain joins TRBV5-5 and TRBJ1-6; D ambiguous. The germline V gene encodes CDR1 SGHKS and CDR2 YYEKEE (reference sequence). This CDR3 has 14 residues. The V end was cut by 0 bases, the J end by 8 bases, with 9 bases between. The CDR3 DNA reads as TGTGCCAGCAGCTTGGGAGGGATCGATTCACCCCTCCACTTT. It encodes CASSLGGIDSPLHF.

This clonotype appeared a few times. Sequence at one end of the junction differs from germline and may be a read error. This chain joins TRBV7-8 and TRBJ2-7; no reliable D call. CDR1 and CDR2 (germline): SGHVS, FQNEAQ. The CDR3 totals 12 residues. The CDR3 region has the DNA TGTGCCAGCAGCTTATCCGGCTACGAGCAGTGCTTC. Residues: CASSLSGYEQCF.

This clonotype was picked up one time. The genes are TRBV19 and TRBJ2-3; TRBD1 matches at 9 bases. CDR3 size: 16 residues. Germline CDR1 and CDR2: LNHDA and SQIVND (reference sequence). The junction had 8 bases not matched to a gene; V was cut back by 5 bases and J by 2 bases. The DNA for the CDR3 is TGTGCCAGTAGTTCCCCCGGGACAGGGCCCACAGATACGCAGTATTTT. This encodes CASSSPGTGPTDTQYF.

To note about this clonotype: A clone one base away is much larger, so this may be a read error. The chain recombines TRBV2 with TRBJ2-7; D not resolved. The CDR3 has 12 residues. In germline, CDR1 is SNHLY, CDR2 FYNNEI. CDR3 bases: TGTGCCAGCGCCGACAACACCTACGAGCAGTGCTTC. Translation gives CASADNTYEQCF.

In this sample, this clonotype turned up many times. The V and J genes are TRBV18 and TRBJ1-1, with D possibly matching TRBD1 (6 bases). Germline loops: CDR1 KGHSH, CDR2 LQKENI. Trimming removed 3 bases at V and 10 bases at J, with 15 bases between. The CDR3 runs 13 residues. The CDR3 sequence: CASSPGGGHGAFF. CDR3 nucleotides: TGTGCCAGCTCACCGGGAGGGGGGCACGGAGCTTTCTTT.

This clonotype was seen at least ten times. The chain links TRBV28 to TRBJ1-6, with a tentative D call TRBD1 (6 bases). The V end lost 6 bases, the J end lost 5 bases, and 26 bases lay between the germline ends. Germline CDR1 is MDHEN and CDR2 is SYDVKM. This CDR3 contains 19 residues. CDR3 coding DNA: TGTGCCAGCAGCTCCCCCCCGGGGACACCCCAGGGGCATAATTCACCCCTCCACTTT. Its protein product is CASSSPPGTPQGHNSPLHF. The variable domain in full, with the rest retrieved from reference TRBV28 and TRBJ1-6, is DVKVTQSSRYLVKRTGEKVFLECVQDMDHENMFWYRQDPGLGLRLIYFSYDVKMKEKGDIPEGYSVSREKKERFSLILESASTNQTSMYLCASSSPPGTPQGHNSPLHFGNGTRLTVT.

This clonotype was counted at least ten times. CDR3 nucleotide sequence: TGTGCCATCAGAGGGACTGGCCAAGAGACCCAGTACTTC. Protein product: CAIRGTGQETQYF. This chain uses TRBV10-3 with TRBJ2-5, with D possibly TRBD2 on 6 matching bases. Trimming left V 6 bases short and J 1 base short, with 9 bases between. Per the germline V gene, CDR1 is ENHRY and CDR2 is SYGVKD. The CDR3 sequence is 13 residues long.